This T cell receptor beta chain emerged from a study of blood T cell repertoires in COVID-19 (TCRdb year 2020). General notes on the study: Samples from collaborators originated in the United States, Italy and Spain and spanned both the acute and convalescent phases of COVID-19. The material from the prospective study consisted of cDNA or gDNA derived from T cells, B-cell-depleted T cells, or PBMCs. The dataset comprised deeply sampled blood TCRbeta repertoires from subjects exposed to, actively infected with, or recovered from COVID-19. The repertoires were released in a freely available public database meant as a resource for research on the immune response to SARS-CoV-2. The samples were drawn from the first 160 participants of the ongoing ImmuneRACE study and from 1,254 subjects provided by 6 global collaborators. Nearly every sample came with metadata listing a de-identified subject ID, COVID-19 status, age in years and sex. HLA class I and class II types, where available, came from metadata supplied by the sample provider rather than from assay-based typing. What the work shows at the level of the full study, not this receptor alone: How much clinical and demographic metadata was included differed by source and by participant, and the metadata was provided uncurated.

TCRbeta CDR3 regions were amplified from genomic DNA using the immunoSEQ Assay, a bias-controlled multiplex PCR. As for the original processing: The number of nucleated cells in each sample was estimated by amplification of reference gene primers within the assay. To quantify the absolute abundance of each unique TCRbeta CDR3 rearrangement, sequence reads were collapsed and filtered. For each sample, productive Simpson clonality was calculated by taking the square root of Simpson's diversity index across productive rearrangements. TCRdb's version of the immuneACCESS table is confined to in-frame rearrangements and falls short of the full clone set. An unresolved V gene accounts for under half of the shortfall where checked; the remainder is of unknown origin. V and J calls plus clone size are reproduced from that table; the DNA served to infer D and trimming. This sample has about 310,000 clones in its table, and about 87% of those were observed once. Approximately 8.1% of the sample is in the top ten clones.

Samples from volunteer blood donors who had recovered from COVID-19 were contributed by a second Seattle source. Each collaborating institution followed its own protocols to collect whole blood in K2EDTA tubes. For TCRbeta analysis, collaborators shipped samples in one of three forms: frozen whole blood, isolated PBMCs, or DNA extracted from either of those sample types. Note on this clone: Its antigen has not been determined. Base qualities were left out, and no much larger clone turns up one base away.

V is pruned by 4 bases and J by 1 base, leaving 6 bases of the junction without a gene match. Including cysteine and phenylalanine, the CDR3 has 16 amino acids. CDR3 DNA only is kept here, 48 bases in frame from base 1. CDR1 is given as SGHTA and CDR2 as FQGNSA, both from the germline V gene. The sequence derives from a woman in her forties or fifties who had recovered from COVID-19. The sequence joins TRBV7-2 to TRBJ2-4, and 8 junctional nucleotides match TRBD1. The sample was peripheral blood. The DNA sequence follows: TGTGCCAGCAGCTCCAGGACAGGGTTGGCCAAAAACATTCAGTACTTC. Its amino acids are CASSSRTGLAKNIQYF.